This TCR beta chain was documented in a study of T cell repertoires in cytomegalovirus infection (dated by TCRdb to between 2018 and 2021). About the investigation overall: Alongside well-studied HLA-B-restricted epitopes, the peptide stimulations were aimed at recently identified HLA-C-restricted CMV epitopes, whose presentation resists viral immunomodulation. Donor HLA type was relevant to the analysis, as public TCR beta signatures indicated carriage of CMV infection together with the matching HLA type.

Summary of the overall study and its limitations: The ex vivo response was dominated by HLA-C-restricted CMV-specific TCR beta clonotypes, and the single most frequent clonotype in two of eight donors was supplied by these HLA-C-restricted clonotypes. Carriers of CMV infection plus the relevant HLA type were discriminated by the cumulative frequency of public TCR beta family members in the study cohort and in an independent roughly 340-donor cohort.

The treatment or condition label, as the study defines it: in vitro stimulation with specific CMV peptide epitopes to enrich CMV-specific T cells. On this clonotype itself: Its specific antigen is unknown. Per-base qualities were not stored, and no clone one base away is much larger.

CDR1 SGHNT and CDR2 YYREEE were looked up in the germline V gene (reference sequence). Taken from cysteine to phenylalanine, the CDR3 has 14 residues. Only the CDR3 DNA is retained, 42 bases long and in frame from the first base. The V end loses 4 bases and the J end loses 5 bases, and a stretch of 13 bases separates them. Sequencing relied on an Illumina HiSeq 1500. TCRdb reprocessing: public reads trimmed at Q25 with fastp, clones called with MiXCR, in-frame beta chains kept. CDR3 protein sequences are deduplicated, and each keeps its most common genes and DNA. The sample table shows a few hundred thousand distinct CDR3 sequences, and approximately 25% are seen once. The ten largest clonotypes hold about an eighth of the sample.

The TCR was taken from a human donor in good health (CMV status not recorded). Some clones in this sample may be carry-over from other donors' samples. The material sequenced was cultured PBMCs, taken from culture after CMV antigen stimulation. The sequence joins TRBV5-4 to TRBJ2-1; no D segment can be confidently identified. The CDR3 protein is CASSSRASHNEQFF. Here is the DNA: TGTGCCAGCAGCAGCCGGGCCTCACACAATGAGCAGTTCTTC.